Presented here are 17 T cell receptor beta chains from one specimen sequenced in a study of Graves' ophthalmopathy and Graves' hyperthyroidism. RNA transcripts were the source from which TCR beta CDR3 regions were amplified. HTBI-primed first-round RT-PCR preceded second-round multiplex PCR. One entry per CDR3 protein, called by TCRdb with MiXCR from the multiplex PCR reads. This table holds 45,000 to 60,000 distinct CDR3 sequences, approximately 47% found once. The sequenced sample consisted of peripheral blood. The receptors come from an adult woman with Graves' ophthalmopathy.

In this sample, this clonotype turned up a few times. The chain has TRBV29-1 and TRBJ1-1, with D hard to call. CDR3 length: 12 residues. Germline values: CDR1 SQVTM, CDR2 ANQGSEA. V shed 0 bases and J shed 4 bases, with 6 bases lying between them. The CDR3 region has the DNA TGCAGCGTTGAAGACCTGACCACTGAAGCTTTCTTT. This gives the protein CSVEDLTTEAFF.

Points on this clonotype: Because the CDR3 is missing its conserved closing phenylalanine or tryptophan, this is likely a read error. The limits of the CDR3 on the DNA are not certain, so only TCRdb's listed CDR3 is given. The chain carries TRBV4-3 and TRBJ2-6; TRBD2, the D gene given by the table, was not confirmed from the DNA. 11 amino acids form the CDR3, both terminal residues included. CDR1 is LGHNA and CDR2 is YSLEER in the germline V gene. CDR3 amino acids: CASSQGLAGAV.

The table lists this clonotype with many counts. The CDR3 nucleotides are TGCAGTGCGCACCGGGACTACCTCAATGAGCAGTTCTTC. It is translated as CSAHRDYLNEQFF. This chain connects TRBV20-1 to TRBJ2-1; 7 bases are shared with TRBD2. Germline V gene sequence: CDR1 DFQATT, CDR2 SNEGSKA (reference sequence). Trimming took 6 bases from V and 6 from J; bases not matched to a gene: 8. The CDR3 covers 13 residues.

This clonotype appeared once. A much larger clone lies one base from this, so it may be a read error. The chain recombines TRBV28 with TRBJ1-3; 9 bases match TRBD1. Germline assignment: CDR1 MDHEN and CDR2 SYDVKM. V dropped 11 bases and J dropped 9; count of bases not matched to a gene: 14. This CDR3 has 14 amino acids. CDR3: CAGTFPQGAGTIYF. The DNA of the CDR3 is TGTGCCGGCACGTTCCCACAGGGGGCTGGCACCATATATTTT. The full variable domain, rest sourced from reference TRBV28 and TRBJ1-3, is DVKVTQSSRYLVKRTGEKVFLECVQDMDHENMFWYRQDPGLGLRLIYFSYDVKMKEKGDIPEGYSVSREKKERFSLILESASTNQTSMYLCAGTFPQGAGTIYFGEGSWLTVV.

There are a few counts of this clonotype. One junction end disagrees with the germline gene, perhaps due to a read error. J is TRBJ2-5 and V is TRBV6-6, with D hard to call. This CDR3 is built from 8 residues. Germline V gives CDR1 MNHNY, CDR2 SVGAGI (reference sequence). The CDR3 is CASSYSIF. The CDR3 nucleotides read TGTGCCAGCAGTTACTCGATTTTC.

The chain links TRBV7-9 to TRBJ2-7; a weak D match, TRBD2 (6 bases). CDR3 length: 15 residues. V was cut by 5 bases and J by 4 bases, with 18 bases left in between. Germline V lookup: CDR1 SEHNR, CDR2 FQNEAQ (reference sequence). DNA for the CDR3: TGTGCCAGCAGCAAATCATCCGGGAGAGGTTACGAGCAGTACTTC. Translated: CASSKSSGRGYEQYF. The complete variable domain, with remaining parts taken from reference TRBV7-9 and TRBJ2-7, reads DTGVSQNPRHKITKRGQNVTFRCDPISEHNRLYWYRQTLGQGPEFLTYFQNEAQLEKSRLLSDRFSAERPKGSFSTLEIQRTEQGDSAMYLCASSKSSGRGYEQYFGPGTRLTVT.

CDR3 nucleotide sequence: TGCAGTGCTCCTCGCGGGAATAATTCACCCCTCCACTTT. Encoded protein: CSAPRGNNSPLHF. V is TRBV20-1 and J is TRBJ1-6; unclear D gene. This CDR3 is built from 13 residues. Per germline, CDR1 DFQATT and CDR2 SNEGSKA (reference sequence). Trimming stripped 5 bases from V and 5 bases from J, with 10 bases between.

The table lists this clonotype with a count of one. The chain links TRBV19 to TRBJ2-3, with unresolved D. From germline, CDR1 is LNHDA and CDR2 SQIVND (reference sequence). This CDR3 spans 14 amino acids. Trimming removed 1 base from V and 0 bases from J, with 5 bases in between. This CDR3 is CASSIGPSTDTQYF. The CDR3 bases are TGTGCCAGTAGTATAGGTCCTAGCACAGATACGCAGTATTTT. The entire variable domain, with the rest obtained from reference TRBV19 and TRBJ2-3, is as follows: DGGITQSPKYLFRKEGQNVTLSCEQNLNHDAMYWYRQDPGQGLRLIYYSQIVNDFQKGDIAEGYSVSREKKESFPLTVTSAQKNPTAFYLCASSIGPSTDTQYFGPGTRLTVL.

The V and J genes are TRBV11-3 and TRBJ2-5; 9 positions match TRBD2. TRBJ2-1 explains the end of the DNA better; the J call may be wrong. Germline V gene sequence: CDR1 SGHNT, CDR2 YENEEA. CDR3 length: 15 residues. The CDR3 sequence is CASSLEGGGGNEQFF. In nucleotides, the CDR3 is TGTGCCAGCAGCTTAGAGGGCGGGGGGGGTAATGAGCAGTTCTTC.

The rearrangement links TRBV7-9 to TRBJ1-4, with 7 bases lining up with TRBD1. CDR3 length equals 15 residues. Per the germline V gene, CDR1 is SEHNR and CDR2 is FQNEAQ (reference sequence). The ends lost 6 bases at V and 4 bases at J; junction bases unmatched: 8. The CDR3 coding sequence is TGTGCCAGCAGTGTCGGACAGGAGTTTAATGAAAAACTGTTTTTT. It yields the protein CASSVGQEFNEKLFF.

The V and J genes are TRBV20-1 and TRBJ2-6; TRBD1 matches 7 bases. CDR1 is DFQATT, CDR2 SNEGSKA, per germline (reference sequence). Trimming removed 3 bases from V and 0 bases from J; junction bases left unmatched: 29. The CDR3 sequence is 24 residues long. The DNA for the CDR3 is TGCAGTGCTAGTACTTACGGGACAGAGACCGGGGACGCTCCTGAGTACTCTGGGGCCAACGTCCTGACTTTC. Translation gives CSASTYGTETGDAPEYSGANVLTF.

This sequence joins TRBV15 and TRBJ2-1, with D unclear. V lost 3 bases, J lost 5 bases, and 14 bases lay in between. CDR1 and CDR2 from the germline V gene are LNHNV and YYDKDF (reference sequence). This CDR3 region has 15 residues. The CDR3 sequence: CATSSLVVADNEQFF. The CDR3 DNA reads as TGTGCCACCAGCAGCTTAGTAGTAGCCGACAATGAGCAGTTCTTC.

The chain is built from TRBV9 and TRBJ2-3; 12 bases are shared with TRBD2. Per germline, CDR1 SGDLS and CDR2 YYNGEE. Trimming removed 0 bases from V and 11 bases from J; junction bases left unmatched: 7. This CDR3 region has 15 residues. The CDR3 reads CASSVGLAGENEQYF. The CDR3 DNA sequence: TGTGCCAGCAGCGTAGGACTAGCGGGAGAAAATGAGCAGTATTTT. The full variable domain, rest sourced from reference TRBV9 and TRBJ2-3, is DSGVTQTPKHLITATGQRVTLRCSPRSGDLSVYWYQQSLDQGLQFLIQYYNGEERAKGNILERFSAQQFPDLHSELNLSSLELGDSALYFCASSVGLAGENEQYFGPGTRLTVL.

The chain employs TRBV4-1 and TRBJ2-5; either TRBD1 or TRBD2 may supply D (5 bases each). This CDR3 region has 15 residues. CDR1 MGHRA and CDR2 YSYEKL come from the germline V gene. With 1 base removed from V and 5 bases from J, the gap between germline ends came to 14 bases. CDR3 nucleotides: TGCGCCAGCAGCCAAGGACTTCGGGACGGGGAGACCCAGTACTTC. As protein: CASSQGLRDGETQYF.

J is TRBJ2-5 and V is TRBV7-3; D may correspond to TRBD1 or TRBD2 (5 bases each). Trimming stripped 1 base from V and 1 base from J, with 13 bases between. CDR3 size: 16 residues. Germline CDR1 and CDR2: SGHTA and FQGTGA. The CDR3 DNA reads as TGTGCCAGCAGCTTAAGGGGTTGGGGGATCCAAGAGACCCAGTACTTC. Its translation is CASSLRGWGIQETQYF.

This clonotype is labeled medium-sized. J is TRBJ2-1 and V is TRBV9; 12 bases map to TRBD2. The J segment lost 7 bases and the V segment lost 0 bases, leaving 2 bases of the junction unmatched. The CDR3 has 15 residues. Germline lookup yields CDR1 SGDLS and CDR2 YYNGEE. The CDR3 region has the DNA TGTGCCAGCAGCGTAGGACTAGCGGGAGAAAATGAGCAGTTCTTC. It encodes CASSVGLAGENEQFF.

J is TRBJ1-1 and V is TRBV7-6; D is unclear. The V gene lost 5 bases and the J gene lost 1 base, with 14 bases spanning the gap. The germline CDR1 and CDR2 sequences are SGHVS and FNYEAQ. The CDR3 covers 15 residues. CDR3 region: CASSPDGRRNTEAFF. The CDR3 nucleotides are TGTGCCAGCAGCCCAGATGGACGGCGGAACACTGAAGCTTTCTTT.